The sample holds one count of the clone carrying this TCR beta chain. Alongside a J-beta primer mix, a sample-barcoded 5' primer served in a second PCR lasting roughly 7 to 12 cycles. MiXCR, run by TCRdb on the 5' RACE reads, gives a single entry per CDR3 protein. The sample consists of some 1,000,000 distinct CDR3 sequences, approximately 25% of them appearing once. This entry is derived from a study of blood T cells in healthy people across ages. The CDR3 runs 15 residues. A further study also used this sample, focusing on T cells of mothers and their children. That study adds: Donors comprised a few healthy Caucasian mothers plus their six children. Whatever RNA was extracted went entirely into cDNA synthesis, at about 1.5 ug per 15 ul.

The TCR was taken from a girl aged 2-10 years in good health. The chain has TRBV21-1 and TRBJ2-3; TRBD1 is taken as the D call from the table, unchecked against the DNA. TRBV21-1 is shown as a pseudogene. Sequencing was done on a sample of blood. The CDR3 sequence is CASSPTGANGDTQYF. In DNA, the CDR3 is TGTGCCAGCAGTCCGACAGGGGCGAACGGGGATACGCAGTATTTT.